This is a list of T cell receptor beta chains from one sample in a study of OX40 agonist ivuxolimab in advanced cancers. Data came from immunoSEQ multiplex PCR; TCRdb stores just in-frame clones and leaves some out. Here the sample spans tens of thousands of clones, about 88% being singletons. The sample here was CD4+ or CD8+ T cells sorted from blood, taken in a trial of the OX40 agonist ivuxolimab. The origin of the receptors is an adult with an advanced solid tumor such as melanoma, head and neck, liver or kidney cancer. The CDR3 runs from the conserved cysteine through the conserved F or W. Each record gives: clone size, J gene, V gene, D gene, CDR3 protein, CDR3 DNA. D genes are given only for firm matches. Only part of the rows carry a size: once, few, many, or a class if the clone is expanded.

>.|TRBJ1-5|TRBV4-3|.
CASSQEDRGNQPQHF
TGCGCCAGCAGCCAAGAGGATAGAGGCAATCAGCCCCAGCATTTT
>.|TRBJ2-6|TRBV7-2|.
CASSLNAGGANVLTF
TGTGCCAGCAGCTTAAACGCTGGTGGGGCCAACGTCCTGACTTTC
>.|TRBJ1-1|TRBV6-1|TRBD1
CASSSRTGGYTEAFF
TGTGCCAGCAGTTCCCGGACAGGGGGGTACACTGAAGCTTTCTTT
>.|TRBJ2-7|TRBV7-8|TRBD1
CASSPRQGAYEQYF
TGTGCCAGCAGCCCTAGACAGGGTGCCTACGAGCAGTACTTC
>.|TRBJ2-7|TRBV6-6|TRBD1
CASSGQGRSYEQYF
TGTGCCAGCAGTGGACAGGGCCGCTCCTACGAGCAGTACTTC
>once|TRBJ1-1|TRBV27|TRBD1
CASSLLPGGGTEAFF
TGTGCCAGCAGTTTACTCCCAGGGGGAGGGACTGAAGCTTTCTTT
>.|TRBJ1-5|TRBV5-6|.
CASSLGSSRASNQPQHF
TGTGCCAGCAGCTTGGGTTCCTCCCGAGCTAGCAATCAGCCCCAGCATTTT
>.|TRBJ2-2|TRBV30|.
CAWVSYTGELFF
TGTGCCTGGGTTTCCTACACCGGGGAGCTGTTTTTT
>.|TRBJ1-1|TRBV7-6|.
CASRGSGNTEAFF
TGTGCCAGCAGAGGCAGTGGGAACACTGAAGCTTTCTTT
>once|TRBJ1-4|TRBV6-5|.
CASSRQSATNEKLFF
TGTGCCAGCAGTAGACAGTCAGCAACTAATGAAAAACTGTTTTTT
>.|TRBJ2-1|TRBV15|.
CATSRGGALDEQFF
TGTGCCACCAGCAGAGGCGGAGCTCTGGATGAGCAGTTCTTC
>.|TRBJ2-7|TRBV27|.
CASSLYVGGSYEQYF
TGTGCCAGCAGCCTTTATGTGGGCGGCTCCTACGAGCAGTACTTC
>.|TRBJ1-5|TRBV30|.
CAWSVQGNQPQHF
TGTGCCTGGAGTGTACAGGGTAATCAGCCCCAGCATTTT
>.|TRBJ1-1|TRBV7-2|.
CASSLISGHTEAFF
TGTGCCAGCAGCTTAATCTCGGGGCACACTGAAGCTTTCTTT
>once|TRBJ2-3|TRBV6-5|.
CASRPSGTDTQYF
TGTGCCAGCAGACCTTCGGGAACAGATACGCAGTATTTT
>.|TRBJ1-1|TRBV14|.
CASSQDFRWRTEAFF
TGTGCCAGCAGCCAAGATTTTCGGTGGAGGACTGAAGCTTTCTTT
>once|TRBJ1-5|TRBV5-3|.
CARSLTGRGNQPQHF
TGTGCCAGAAGCTTAACAGGGAGGGGCAATCAGCCCCAGCATTTT
>.|TRBJ1-6|TRBV28|TRBD1
CASRTGTDNSPLHF
TGTGCCAGCAGGACAGGGACGGATAATTCACCCCTCCACTTT
>.|TRBJ2-3|TRBV19|.
CASNSASNFGDTQYF
TGTGCCAGTAACTCCGCTAGCAATTTCGGAGATACGCAGTATTTT
>.|TRBJ2-7|TRBV25-1|TRBD2
CASHAGVGEQYF
TGTGCCAGCCATGCGGGAGTGGGCGAGCAGTACTTC
>once|TRBJ1-6|TRBV14|.
CASSLLGRTTLHF
TGTGCCAGCAGCCTCCTGGGACGGACAACCCTCCACTTT
>.|TRBJ2-3|TRBV19|TRBD1
CASSPGQGGSFYTDTQYF
TGTGCCAGTAGTCCGGGACAGGGGGGCTCCTTCTACACAGATACGCAGTATTTT
>.|TRBJ1-2|TRBV9|.
CASSPGHGNDYGYTF
TGTGCCAGCAGCCCTGGACACGGTAATGACTATGGCTACACCTTC
>.|TRBJ2-3|TRBV6-1|TRBD1
CASRDRGADTQYF
TGTGCCAGCAGAGACAGGGGAGCAGATACGCAGTATTTT
>.|TRBJ2-1|TRBV10-1|.
CASSESPMPHSGDSYNEQFF
TGCGCCAGCAGTGAGTCGCCGATGCCCCATAGCGGAGACTCCTACAATGAGCAGTTCTTC
>.|TRBJ2-1|TRBV18|.
CASSPRLTGDINEQFF
TGTGCCAGCTCACCGCGCTTGACAGGAGACATCAATGAGCAGTTCTTC
>.|TRBJ2-3|TRBV5-3|.
CARSLGRPYF
TGTGCCAGAAGCTTAGGGAGGCCGTATTTT